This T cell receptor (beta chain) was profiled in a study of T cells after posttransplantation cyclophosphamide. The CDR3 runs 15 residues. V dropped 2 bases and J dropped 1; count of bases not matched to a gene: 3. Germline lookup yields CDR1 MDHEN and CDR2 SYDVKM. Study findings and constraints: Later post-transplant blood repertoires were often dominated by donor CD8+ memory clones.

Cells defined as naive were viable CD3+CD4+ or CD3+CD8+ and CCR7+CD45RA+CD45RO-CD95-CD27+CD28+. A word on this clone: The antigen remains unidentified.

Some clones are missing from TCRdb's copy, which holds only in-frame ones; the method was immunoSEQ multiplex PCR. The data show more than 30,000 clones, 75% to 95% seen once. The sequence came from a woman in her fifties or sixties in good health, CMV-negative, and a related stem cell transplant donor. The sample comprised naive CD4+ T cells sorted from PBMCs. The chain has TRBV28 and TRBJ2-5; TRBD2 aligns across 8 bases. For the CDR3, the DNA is TGTGCCAGCAGTTTAAGGCGGGGGGTCCAAGAGACCCAGTACTTC. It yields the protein CASSLRRGVQETQYF.